This note documents a single T cell receptor beta chain sequence. The target antigen is unknown. These data originate in a study of shared clonotypes between healthy human individuals. Background on the study: Each donor had three CD4 naive, three CD4 memory, two CD8 naive and one CD8 memory plate.

Sequencing was performed with immunoSEQ multiplex PCR; in TCRdb, only in-frame clones are kept and a portion is missing. The sample holds around 1,900,000 clones, roughly 93% seen once. Overall study findings and caveats: Rarefaction demonstrated incomplete sorted-subset sequencing despite large depth. The four-donor shared clonotypes exceeded non-shared clonotypes in generation probability, with non-shared ones scoring lower.

CD45RO-negative cells were positively selected for CCR7, leaving out terminally differentiated effector memory CD45RA+ cells. Healthy HIV-negative adults with no recent acute infections or vaccinations were recruited as donors. V was pared by 3 bases and J by 8 bases, with 13 bases between. CDR3 length equals 12 residues. CDR1 SQVTM and CDR2 ANQGSEA come from the germline V gene. This rearrangement joins TRBV29-1 to TRBJ1-2, with D hard to call. The sequencing input was naive CD8+ T cells from PBMCs. This sequence originates from a man between 18 and 35 years old in good health. Some clones in this sample may be carry-over from other donors' samples. CDR3 in amino acids: CSVEEKENGYTF. CDR3 coding DNA: TGCAGCGTTGAGGAGAAGGAGAACGGCTACACCTTC.